This TCR beta chain is from a study of response to subunit inactivated influenza vaccine. The trim removed 4 bases at V and 4 bases at J, leaving 4 bases unmatched. In germline, CDR1 is LGHNA, CDR2 YSLEER. The CDR3 is 15 amino acids. Overall study results and limits: There was a suggestion from the authors that each seasonal influenza vaccination recruits few new T cells.

TCRdb reprocessed the RT-PCR reads with MiXCR, giving one entry per CDR3 protein. The data contain roughly 570,000 distinct CDR3 sequences, about 14% of them singletons. This clonotype was found a few times. Its antigen is as yet unknown. V is TRBV4-3 and J is TRBJ2-3, with 11 positions matching TRBD2. This clonotype was obtained from a man aged 50 to 60 who received an inactivated influenza vaccine. Specimen: PBMCs from blood, collected roughly 12 days after vaccination. The CDR3 here is CASSPLAGGADTQYF. In DNA, the CDR3 is TGCGCCAGCAGCCCTCTAGCGGGAGGCGCAGATACGCAGTATTTT.